The 27 T cell receptor beta chains below all came from one sample that was sequenced in a study of vaccination and CD4 T cells after COVID-19. Treatment of the sample: roughly ten-day PBMC culture with coronavirus spike peptide pools or control peptides (ViraFEST assay). Cultured CD4+ T-cell DNA underwent Oncomine TCR Beta short-read sequencing. MiXCR, applied by TCRdb to the PCR reads, yields one record per CDR3 protein. The data hold approximately 16,000 distinct CDR3 sequences, with 30% to 45% observed a single time. Their antigens are not known. The sequenced sample was cultured CD4+ T cells from blood. These receptors all come from a human donor with COVID-19.

The chain uses TRBV27 and TRBJ2-3; 9 bases are a match to TRBD2. CDR3 size: 17 residues. J gave up 1 base and V 4 bases, and 9 bases lay outside the gene matches. CDR1 and CDR2 (germline): MNHEY, SMNVEV (reference sequence). The CDR3 bases are TGTGCCAGCAGTTCCCGGCCTAGCGGGACACGCACAGATACGCAGTATTTT. Translated: CASSSRPSGTRTDTQYF.

The CDR3 sequence is CASSLSENYGYTF. CDR3 in DNA: TGTGCCAGCAGCTTATCGGAAAACTATGGCTACACCTTC. V usage is TRBV7-9 and J usage is TRBJ1-2; D is uncertain. Trimming shortened V by 2 bases and J by 2 bases, and 6 bases separated the two germline ends. Germline assignment: CDR1 SEHNR and CDR2 FQNEAQ (reference sequence). CDR3 size: 13 residues. Full variable domain (missing parts from reference TRBV7-9 and TRBJ1-2): DTGVSQNPRHKITKRGQNVTFRCDPISEHNRLYWYRQTLGQGPEFLTYFQNEAQLEKSRLLSDRFSAERPKGSFSTLEIQRTEQGDSAMYLCASSLSENYGYTFGSGTRLTVV.

This clonotype came up a few times. The chain employs TRBV7-2 and TRBJ1-5; 9 positions match TRBD1. The CDR3 totals 17 residues. Germline CDR1 SGHTA, CDR2 FQGNSA. The junction had 9 bases not matched to a gene; V was cut back by 1 base and J by 5 bases. Here the CDR3 reads CASSLEQGALIYQPQHF. For the CDR3, the DNA is TGTGCCAGCAGCTTAGAACAGGGGGCGCTTATTTATCAGCCCCAGCATTTT.

This clonotype was recorded once. The genes are TRBV21-1 and TRBJ2-5; the table's TRBD2 call for D was not verified on the DNA. TRBV21-1 counts as a pseudogene. This CDR3 comprises 14 residues. In DNA, the CDR3 is TGTGCCAGCAGCAACCTAGCGGTGCGGTCGGCCCAGTACTTC. It specifies CASSNLAVRSAQYF.

This chain links TRBV7-2 with TRBJ1-5; no reliable D call. Trimming cost V 1 base and J 6 bases, with 13 bases left between them. There are 15 residues in the CDR3. Germline-derived CDR1 and CDR2 are SGHTA and FQGNSA. The CDR3 protein is CASSLDSGIGQPQHF. CDR3 coding DNA: TGTGCCAGCAGCTTAGACAGCGGGATTGGTCAGCCCCAGCATTTT.

The gene calls are TRBV25-1 and TRBJ1-5; D gene ambiguous. The CDR3 runs 14 residues. The V end lost 1 base, the J end lost 0 bases, and 4 bases lay between the germline ends. Germline V gene sequence: CDR1 MGHDK, CDR2 SYGVNS. The CDR3 reads CASSEFDSNQPQHF. The CDR3 coding sequence is TGTGCCAGCAGTGAATTCGATAGCAATCAGCCCCAGCATTTT.

Relative to its sample, this clonotype is large. The chain employs TRBV2 and TRBJ2-2; TRBD2 agrees at 11 bases. Germline CDR1 reads SNHLY; CDR2 reads FYNNEI. The V segment lost 2 bases and the J segment 1 base; nucleotides outside the gene matches: 6. The CDR3 is made up of 18 amino acids. Here the CDR3 reads CASSEIRLAGGNTGELFF. The CDR3 DNA sequence: TGTGCCAGCAGTGAAATTAGGCTAGCGGGGGGGAACACCGGGGAGCTGTTTTTT.

The rearrangement joins TRBV6-1 to TRBJ1-3; D is possibly TRBD1 (6 bases). Trimming pared 2 bases from V and 1 base from J, leaving 12 bases between. The CDR3 is 16 amino acids. Germline assignment: CDR1 MNHNS and CDR2 SASEGT. The CDR3 nucleotides read TGTGCCAGCAGTGAAACCAGGGGAAGTTCTGGAAACACCATATATTTT. It translates to CASSETRGSSGNTIYF.

This clonotype was observed a few times. The rearrangement joins TRBV27 to TRBJ1-5, with D maybe TRBD1 (5 bases). The CDR3 length is 14 residues. The germline V and J ends were trimmed by 2 bases and 1 base, with 6 bases remaining between them. CDR1 is MNHEY and CDR2 is SMNVEV in the germline V gene (reference sequence). The CDR3 DNA follows: TGTGCCAGCAGTTTACAGGGAAGCAATCAGCCCCAGCATTTT. Encoded protein: CASSLQGSNQPQHF.

This clonotype has more than one count but fewer than ten. The genes are TRBV11-2 and TRBJ2-5, with 7 nucleotides matching TRBD2. The CDR3 loop spans 15 amino acids. CDR1 SGHAT and CDR2 FQNNGV come from the germline V gene. V dropped 2 bases and J dropped 2; count of bases not matched to a gene: 5. The CDR3 loop is CASSLSAGRQETQYF. CDR3 sequence (DNA): TGTGCCAGCAGCTTATCAGCGGGGAGACAAGAGACCCAGTACTTC.

The chain is built from TRBV5-4 and TRBJ2-2; tentative D call: TRBD2 (7 bases). The CDR3 contains 16 residues. CDR1 is SGHNT and CDR2 is YYREEE in the germline V gene (reference sequence). The V end lost 4 bases, the J end lost 5 bases, and 18 bases lay between the germline ends. CDR3 bases: TGTGCCAGCAGCCCGCAGAACGGGGGGCGTACCGGGGAGCTGTTTTTT. Protein sequence: CASSPQNGGRTGELFF.

This clonotype showed up just a few times. The chain employs TRBV12-3 or TRBV12-4 and TRBJ1-2; D remains unclear. The CDR3 is made up of 14 amino acids. V dropped 0 bases and J dropped 7 bases, with 12 bases sitting between them. The CDR3 is CASSLAGLGSGYTF. In DNA, the CDR3 is TGTGCCAGCAGTTTAGCGGGCTTAGGGTCTGGCTACACCTTC.

The chain couples TRBV7-2 to TRBJ1-6; TRBD1 matches 8 bases. The germline CDR1 and CDR2 sequences are SGHTA and FQGNSA. Trimming removed 5 bases from V and 11 bases from J; junction bases left unmatched: 8. The CDR3 has 14 amino acids. The CDR3 is CASSARQGSPPLHF. The CDR3, as DNA: TGTGCCAGCAGCGCTAGACAGGGGAGTCCACCCCTCCACTTT.

The chain employs TRBV2 and TRBJ1-2; D unresolved. In germline, CDR1 is SNHLY, CDR2 FYNNEI. The CDR3 totals 15 residues. Trimming left V 7 bases short and J 4 bases short, with 19 bases between. CDR3 DNA sequence: TGTGCCAGCACTCCACAGTCCGGATCCCTCTATGGCTACACCTTC. Protein: CASTPQSGSLYGYTF.

This clonotype was detected a few times. The V gene is TRBV6-1, the J gene TRBJ2-2; TRBD1 or TRBD2 may be the D gene (6 bases each). Trimming shortened V by 8 bases and J by 3 bases, and 13 bases separated the two germline ends. Germline CDR1 is MNHNS and CDR2 is SASEGT. CDR3 size: 14 residues. DNA for the CDR3: TGTGCCAGCCGGGGGCAGGGGCACACCGGGGAGCTGTTTTTT. Protein product: CASRGQGHTGELFF.

This chain links TRBV7-2 with TRBJ1-2; D remains unclear. The CDR3 is made up of 13 amino acids. Trimming stripped 5 bases from V and 5 bases from J, with 12 bases between. Germline CDR1 SGHTA, CDR2 FQGNSA. CDR3 coding DNA: TGTGCCAGCAGCCCCCACCGGAATTATGGCTACACCTTC. Translated, it gives CASSPHRNYGYTF.

The chain joins TRBV10-3 to TRBJ1-4, with 7 bases lining up with TRBD1. The CDR3 has 15 amino acids. V lost 3 bases to trimming and J lost 6 bases; unmatched junction nucleotides: 7. CDR1 and CDR2 (germline): ENHRY, SYGVKD. The CDR3 DNA is TGTGCCATCAGTGACCACCGGGACAGTCATGAAAAACTGTTTTTT. This codes for CAISDHRDSHEKLFF.

This clonotype is categorized as medium-sized. V is TRBV20-1 and J is TRBJ2-5; D gene unclear. Germline V gene sequence: CDR1 DFQATT, CDR2 SNEGSKA (reference sequence). Trimming took 5 bases from V and 5 from J, leaving 12 bases between them. The length of the CDR3 is 12 residues. The CDR3 coding sequence is TGCAGTGCTTGGAGAGTTGATGAGACCCAGTACTTC. Protein: CSAWRVDETQYF.

The gene calls are TRBV20-1 and TRBJ1-2, with TRBD1 as a possible D gene (5 bases). Germline-derived CDR1 and CDR2 are DFQATT and SNEGSKA (reference sequence). This CDR3 contains 16 residues. Trimming pared 1 base from V and 4 bases from J, leaving 19 bases between. CDR3 sequence reads: CSARGATAKSPYGYTF. DNA for the CDR3: TGCAGTGCTAGAGGGGCGACAGCAAAAAGTCCCTATGGCTACACCTTC.

In its sample, this clonotype was seen a few times. The chain recombines TRBV24-1 with TRBJ1-2; D may be TRBD1 (5 bases). The germline CDR1 and CDR2 sequences are KGHDR and SFDVKD. CDR3 length: 14 amino acids. The ends were cut back, 0 bases at V and 1 base at J, with 5 bases in the middle. The CDR3 is CATSDLGGNYGYTF. The CDR3 DNA is TGTGCCACCAGTGATTTGGGGGGTAACTATGGCTACACCTTC.

In its sample, this clonotype ranks as medium-sized. The genes are TRBV20-1 and TRBJ2-7; no reliable D call. This CDR3 has 14 residues. Germline V gene lookup returns CDR1 DFQATT and CDR2 SNEGSKA (reference sequence). V lost 6 bases and J 5 bases, leaving 20 bases between the germline ends. The CDR3 loop reads CSAAPPSKGHEQYF. DNA of the CDR3: TGCAGTGCAGCCCCCCCCTCGAAGGGTCACGAGCAGTACTTC.

This clonotype came up a few times. CDR3 sequence: CSAPDKTSTDTQYF. The CDR3 DNA follows: TGCAGTGCGCCGGACAAAACTAGCACAGATACGCAGTATTTT. The gene calls are TRBV20-1 and TRBJ2-3; D might be TRBD1 (5 bases). V was clipped by 6 bases and J by 0 bases, with 13 bases between them. The germline V gene has CDR1 DFQATT and CDR2 SNEGSKA (reference sequence). This CDR3 is built from 14 residues.

This clonotype was detected a few times. J is TRBJ2-1 and V is TRBV15; 9 bases match TRBD1. Trimming removed 4 bases from V and 8 bases from J; junction bases left unmatched: 9. The length of the CDR3 is 15 residues. In germline, CDR1 is LNHNV, CDR2 YYDKDF (reference sequence). CDR3 protein: CATSTRTGEGDEQFF. CDR3 coding DNA: TGTGCCACCAGCACCCGGACAGGGGAGGGTGATGAGCAGTTCTTC.

This clonotype was detected once. V gene TRBV18 combines with J gene TRBJ1-2; no definite D call. Germline V gives CDR1 KGHSH, CDR2 LQKENI. The CDR3 totals 16 residues. V dropped 1 base and J dropped 0 bases, with 12 bases sitting between them. The CDR3 sequence is CASSPQGAGTNYGYTF. The CDR3 DNA reads as TGTGCCAGCTCACCACAGGGTGCCGGGACTAACTATGGCTACACCTTC.

The rearrangement uses TRBV5-4 and TRBJ2-5; D may be TRBD2 (7 bases). The CDR3 sequence is 16 residues long. Per the germline V gene, CDR1 is SGHNT and CDR2 is YYREEE (reference sequence). Trimming removed 4 bases from V and 0 bases from J, with 16 bases in between. CDR3 nucleotide sequence: TGTGCCAGCAGCGGGGGGGCGGGGATGTACCAAGAGACCCAGTACTTC. This codes for CASSGGAGMYQETQYF.

This clonotype occurred a few times. This chain uses TRBV20-1 with TRBJ1-6; D unresolved. This CDR3 has 11 amino acids. V lost 0 bases, J lost 14 bases, and 8 bases lay in between. Germline V gene sequence: CDR1 DFQATT, CDR2 SNEGSKA (reference sequence). The CDR3 region has the DNA TGCAGTGCTAGAGATTGGCCGACCCTCCACTTT. Translated, it gives CSARDWPTLHF.

The chain carries TRBV21-1 and TRBJ2-6; whether TRBD1, the table's D call, matches the DNA was not checked. TRBV21-1 is reported as a pseudogene. The CDR3 has 17 residues. CDR3 nucleotide sequence: TGTGCCAGCAGTCTTGGGACGGGAGACAGGGGGGCCAACGTCCTGACTTTC. It is translated as CASSLGTGDRGANVLTF.